This T cell receptor beta chain was recovered during a study of blood T cell repertoires in COVID-19. Clones were sequenced by immunoSEQ multiplex PCR, and TCRdb holds only the in-frame ones, with some missing. There are some 190,000 clones in the sample; 84% occur only once, and 3% to 3.5% lies in the top ten. In germline, CDR1 is SGHTA, CDR2 FQGNSA. The CDR3 runs to 15 residues. V shed 5 bases, J shed 0 bases, and the junction held 3 bases outside the gene matches. The TCR was taken from a woman aged 25 to 39 who had been exposed to COVID-19. Sequences were obtained from PBMCs or T cells enriched from blood (not recorded which). The V and J genes are TRBV7-2 and TRBJ2-5; 10 bases are shared with TRBD2. This CDR3 reads CASSTSGVYQETQYF. Written as DNA, the CDR3 is TGTGCCAGCAGCACTAGCGGGGTGTACCAAGAGACCCAGTACTTC.